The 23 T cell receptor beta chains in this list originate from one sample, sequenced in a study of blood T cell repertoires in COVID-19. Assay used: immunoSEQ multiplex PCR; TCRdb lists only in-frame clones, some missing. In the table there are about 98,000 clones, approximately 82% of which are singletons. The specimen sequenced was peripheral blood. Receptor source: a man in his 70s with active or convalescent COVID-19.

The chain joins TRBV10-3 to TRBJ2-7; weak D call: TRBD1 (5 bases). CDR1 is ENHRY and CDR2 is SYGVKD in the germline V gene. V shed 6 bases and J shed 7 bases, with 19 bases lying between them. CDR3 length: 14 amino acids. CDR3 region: CAIRLQGTNGEQYF. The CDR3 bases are TGTGCCATCAGGTTGCAGGGTACTAATGGTGAGCAGTACTTC.

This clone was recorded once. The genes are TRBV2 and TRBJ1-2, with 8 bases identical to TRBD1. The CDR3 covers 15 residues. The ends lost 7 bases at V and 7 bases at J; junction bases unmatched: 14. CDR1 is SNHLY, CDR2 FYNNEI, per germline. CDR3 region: CASTRTGPVYRGYTF. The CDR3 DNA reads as TGTGCCAGCACCCGGACAGGGCCTGTGTATCGTGGCTACACCTTC.

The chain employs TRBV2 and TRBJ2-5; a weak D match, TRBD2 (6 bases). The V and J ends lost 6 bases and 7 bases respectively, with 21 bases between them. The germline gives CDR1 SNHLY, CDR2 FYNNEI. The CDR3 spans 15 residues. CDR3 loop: CASRITSSLPGTQYF. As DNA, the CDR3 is TGTGCCAGCAGGATAACTAGCTCTCTCCCTGGGACCCAGTACTTC.

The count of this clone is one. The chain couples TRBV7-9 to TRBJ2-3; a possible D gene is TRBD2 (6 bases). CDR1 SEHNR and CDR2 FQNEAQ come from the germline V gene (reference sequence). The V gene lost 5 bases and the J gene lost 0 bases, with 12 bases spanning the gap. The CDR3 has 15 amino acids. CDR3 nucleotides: TGTGCCAGCAGCCCAGCGGGTTCTAGCACAGATACGCAGTATTTT. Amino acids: CASSPAGSSTDTQYF.

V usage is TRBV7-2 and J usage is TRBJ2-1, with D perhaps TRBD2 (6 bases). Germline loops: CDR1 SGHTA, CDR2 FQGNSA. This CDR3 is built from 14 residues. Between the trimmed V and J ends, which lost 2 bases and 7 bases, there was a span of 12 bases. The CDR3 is CASSLSGVWNEQFF. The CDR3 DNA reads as TGTGCCAGCAGCTTATCGGGGGTGTGGAATGAGCAGTTCTTC.

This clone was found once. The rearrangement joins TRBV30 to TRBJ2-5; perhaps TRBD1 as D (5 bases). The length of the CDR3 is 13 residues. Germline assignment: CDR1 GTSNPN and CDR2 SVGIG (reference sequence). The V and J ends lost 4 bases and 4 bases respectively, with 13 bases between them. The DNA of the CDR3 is TGTGCCTGGATTCGAAAAGGGGTAGAGACCCAGTACTTC. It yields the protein CAWIRKGVETQYF. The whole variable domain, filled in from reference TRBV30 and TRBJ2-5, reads SQTIHQWPATLVQPVGSPLSLECTVEGTSNPNLYWYRQAAGRGLQLLFYSVGIGQISSEVPQNLSASRPQDRQFILSSKKLLLSDSGFYLCAWIRKGVETQYFGPGTRLLVL.

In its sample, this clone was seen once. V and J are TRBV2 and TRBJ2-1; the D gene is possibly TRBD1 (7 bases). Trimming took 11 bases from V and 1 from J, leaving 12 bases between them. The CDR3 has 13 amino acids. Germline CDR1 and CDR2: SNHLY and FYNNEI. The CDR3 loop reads CAGGDSSYNEQFF. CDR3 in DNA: TGTGCCGGAGGGGACAGTTCCTACAATGAGCAGTTCTTC.

This CDR3 is CASSKPGGLYNSPLHF. CDR3 DNA sequence: TGTGCCAGTAGCAAACCGGGAGGTCTTTATAATTCACCCCTCCACTTT. The gene calls are TRBV19 and TRBJ1-6; D remains unclear. Germline V gene lookup returns CDR1 LNHDA and CDR2 SQIVND (reference sequence). Trimming cost V 6 bases and J 4 bases, with 16 bases left between them. CDR3 size: 16 residues.

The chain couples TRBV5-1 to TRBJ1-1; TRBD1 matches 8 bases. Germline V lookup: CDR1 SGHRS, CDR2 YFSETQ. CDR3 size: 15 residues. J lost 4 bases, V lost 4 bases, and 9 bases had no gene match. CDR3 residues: CASSPQGAGGTEAFF. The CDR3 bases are TGCGCCAGCAGCCCGCAGGGGGCAGGGGGCACTGAAGCTTTCTTT.

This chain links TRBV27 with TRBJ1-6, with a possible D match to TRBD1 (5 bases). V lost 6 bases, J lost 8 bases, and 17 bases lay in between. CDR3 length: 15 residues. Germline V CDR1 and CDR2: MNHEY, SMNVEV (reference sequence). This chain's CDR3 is CASSLSRGGDSPLHF. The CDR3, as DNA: TGTGCCAGCAGCCTCAGTCGGGGAGGGGATTCACCCCTCCACTTT.

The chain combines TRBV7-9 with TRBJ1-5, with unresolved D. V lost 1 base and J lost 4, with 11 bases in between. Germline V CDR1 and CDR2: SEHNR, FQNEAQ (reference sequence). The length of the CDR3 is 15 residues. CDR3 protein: CASSLEDGGNQPQHF. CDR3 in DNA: TGTGCCAGCAGCTTAGAAGACGGAGGTAATCAGCCCCAGCATTTT.

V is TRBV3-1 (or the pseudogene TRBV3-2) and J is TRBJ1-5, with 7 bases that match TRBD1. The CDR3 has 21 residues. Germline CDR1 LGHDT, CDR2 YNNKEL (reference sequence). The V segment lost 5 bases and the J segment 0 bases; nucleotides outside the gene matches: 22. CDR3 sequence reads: CASSKRGRRFSGPYSNQPQHF. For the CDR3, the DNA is TGTGCCAGCAGCAAGAGGGGGCGCAGGTTCTCAGGACCTTATAGCAATCAGCCCCAGCATTTT.

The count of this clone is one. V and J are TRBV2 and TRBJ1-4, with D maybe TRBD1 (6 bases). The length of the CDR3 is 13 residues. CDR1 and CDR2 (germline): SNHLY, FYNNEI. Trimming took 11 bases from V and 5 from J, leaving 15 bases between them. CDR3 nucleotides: TGTGCCGGTGCACAGGGTCGGAATGAAAAACTGTTTTTT. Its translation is CAGAQGRNEKLFF.

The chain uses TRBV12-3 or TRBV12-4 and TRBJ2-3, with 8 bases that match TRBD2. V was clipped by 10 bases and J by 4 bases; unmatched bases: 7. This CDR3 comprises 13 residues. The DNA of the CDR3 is TGTGCCATAGCGGGGTCGCAGCCAGATACGCAGTATTTT. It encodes CAIAGSQPDTQYF.

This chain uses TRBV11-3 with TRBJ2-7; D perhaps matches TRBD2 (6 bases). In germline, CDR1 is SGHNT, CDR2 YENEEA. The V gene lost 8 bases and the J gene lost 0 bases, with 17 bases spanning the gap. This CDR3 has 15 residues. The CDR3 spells CASGDTTRSSYEQYF. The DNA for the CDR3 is TGTGCCAGCGGTGACACGACTAGAAGCTCCTACGAGCAGTACTTC. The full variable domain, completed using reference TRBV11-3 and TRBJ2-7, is EAGVVQSPRYKIIEKKQPVAFWCNPISGHNTLYWYLQNLGQGPELLIRYENEEAVDDSQLPKDRFSAERLKGVDSTLKIQPAELGDSAVYLCASGDTTRSSYEQYFGPGTRLTVT.

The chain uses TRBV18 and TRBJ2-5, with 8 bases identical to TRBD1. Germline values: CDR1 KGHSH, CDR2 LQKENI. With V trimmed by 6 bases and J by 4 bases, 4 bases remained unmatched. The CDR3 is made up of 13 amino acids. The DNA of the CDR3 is TGTGCCAGCTCCCTCGGACAGGGAGAGACCCAGTACTTC. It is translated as CASSLGQGETQYF. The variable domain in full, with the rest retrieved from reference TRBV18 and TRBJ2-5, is NAGVMQNPRHLVRRRGQEARLRCSPMKGHSHVYWYRQLPEEGLKFMVYLQKENIIDESGMPKERFSAEFPKEGPSILRIQQVVRGDSAAYFCASSLGQGETQYFGPGTRLLVL.

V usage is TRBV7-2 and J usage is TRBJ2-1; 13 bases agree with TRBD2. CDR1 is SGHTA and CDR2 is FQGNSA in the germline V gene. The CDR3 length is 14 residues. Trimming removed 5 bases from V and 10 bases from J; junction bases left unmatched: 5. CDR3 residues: CASSPGLAGVEQFF. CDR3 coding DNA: TGTGCCAGCAGCCCCGGACTAGCGGGGGTAGAGCAGTTCTTC.

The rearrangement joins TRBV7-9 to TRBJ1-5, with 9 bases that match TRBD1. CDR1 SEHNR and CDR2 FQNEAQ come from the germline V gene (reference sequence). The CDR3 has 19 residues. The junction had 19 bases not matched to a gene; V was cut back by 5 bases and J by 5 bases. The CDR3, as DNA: TGTGCCAGCAGCCGATCCGGGACAGGGACTTTCGGTGCGGATCAGCCCCAGCATTTT. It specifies CASSRSGTGTFGADQPQHF.

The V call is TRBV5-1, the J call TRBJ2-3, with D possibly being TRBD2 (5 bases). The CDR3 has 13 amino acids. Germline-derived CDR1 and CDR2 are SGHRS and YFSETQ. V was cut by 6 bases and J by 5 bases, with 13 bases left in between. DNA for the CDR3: TGCGCCAGCACCCCCTACGGGGAAGATACGCAGTATTTT. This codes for CASTPYGEDTQYF.

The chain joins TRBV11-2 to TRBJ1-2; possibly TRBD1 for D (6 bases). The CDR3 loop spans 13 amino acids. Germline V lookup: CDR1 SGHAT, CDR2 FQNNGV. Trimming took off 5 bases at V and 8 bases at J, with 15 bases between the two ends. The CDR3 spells CASSKGGLRGYTF. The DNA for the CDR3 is TGTGCCAGCAGCAAGGGGGGGCTACGAGGCTACACCTTC.

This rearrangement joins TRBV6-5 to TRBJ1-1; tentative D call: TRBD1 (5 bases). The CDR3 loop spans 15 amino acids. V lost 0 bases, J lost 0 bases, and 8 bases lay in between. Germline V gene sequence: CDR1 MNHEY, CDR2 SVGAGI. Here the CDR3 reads CASSYSTVLNTEAFF. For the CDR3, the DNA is TGTGCCAGCAGTTACTCGACAGTCCTGAACACTGAAGCTTTCTTT.

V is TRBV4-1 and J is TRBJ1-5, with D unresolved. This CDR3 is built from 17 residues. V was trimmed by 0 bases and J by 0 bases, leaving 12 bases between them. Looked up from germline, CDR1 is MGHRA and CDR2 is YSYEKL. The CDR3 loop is CASSQEISGYSNQPQHF. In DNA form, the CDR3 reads TGCGCCAGCAGCCAAGAAATAAGCGGTTATAGCAATCAGCCCCAGCATTTT.

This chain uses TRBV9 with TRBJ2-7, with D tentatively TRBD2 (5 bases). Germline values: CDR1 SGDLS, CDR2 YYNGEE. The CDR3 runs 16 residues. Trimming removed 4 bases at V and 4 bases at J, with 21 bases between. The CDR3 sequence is CASSPSTTKPRYEQYF. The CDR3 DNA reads TGTGCCAGCAGCCCTTCCACGACTAAACCGCGGTACGAGCAGTACTTC.